The present T cell receptor beta chain was sequenced within a study of cytomegalovirus exposure and HLA in healthy donors. At the level of the study: Researchers previously reported finding about 110 million unique TCR beta sequences from about 179 million T cells.

The study's findings and limits: Relative to the approximately 700-donor mean, N-insertions were reportedly fewer in an Asian-associated ancestry cluster in a later analysis. Sequencing likely caused a cluster of highly shared sequence variants.

In the PCR, 60 Vbeta and 13 Jbeta primers were used. Clones were sequenced by immunoSEQ multiplex PCR, and TCRdb holds only the in-frame ones, with some missing. The repertoire shows some 130,000 clones; the top ten hold under 2%. For this clone: Its cognate antigen is unknown.

The CDR3 contains 14 residues. The germline gives CDR1 SGHDT, CDR2 YYEEEE. J gave up 10 bases and V 4 bases, and 4 bases lay outside the gene matches. The sequencing input was PBMCs. The sequence came from a woman between 35 and 50 years old in good health and CMV-seropositive. V gene TRBV5-6 combines with J gene TRBJ1-6; 11 bases fit TRBD1. The CDR3 DNA is TGTGCCAGCAGCCAGGGACAGGGGGTGTCACCCCTCCACTTT. Its protein is CASSQGQGVSPLHF.